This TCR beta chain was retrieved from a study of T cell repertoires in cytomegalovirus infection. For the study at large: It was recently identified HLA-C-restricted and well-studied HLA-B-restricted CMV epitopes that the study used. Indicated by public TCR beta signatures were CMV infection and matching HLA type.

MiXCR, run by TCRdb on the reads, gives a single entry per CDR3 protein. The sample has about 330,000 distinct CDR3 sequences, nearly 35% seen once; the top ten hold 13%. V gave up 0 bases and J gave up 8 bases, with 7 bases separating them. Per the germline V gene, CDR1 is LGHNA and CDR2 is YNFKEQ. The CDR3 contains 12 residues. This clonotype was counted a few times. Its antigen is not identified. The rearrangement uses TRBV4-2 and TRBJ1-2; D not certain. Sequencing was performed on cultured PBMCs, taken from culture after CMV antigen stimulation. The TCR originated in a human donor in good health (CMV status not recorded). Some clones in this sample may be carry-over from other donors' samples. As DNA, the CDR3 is TGTGCCAGCAGCCAAGAATCCAGGGGCTACACCTTC. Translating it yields CASSQESRGYTF.